In its sample, the clone carrying this T cell receptor beta chain was seen once. Germline V gene sequence: CDR1 ENHRY, CDR2 SYGVKD. The CDR3 runs to 14 residues. V was shortened by 2 bases and J by 7 bases, with 14 bases between the two germline ends. The data were taken from a study of blood T cell repertoires in COVID-19. Clones were read by immunoSEQ multiplex PCR, and TCRdb kept only the in-frame ones, dropping some. The sample contains over 150,000 clones, over 75% of which appear only once. The sample was peripheral blood. The TCR originated in a man at least 80 years old with COVID-19, enrolled during active disease. The chain has TRBV10-3 and TRBJ2-5; possible D gene TRBD1, 6 bases. CDR3 sequence: CAISENGGLGTQYF. CDR3 sequence (DNA): TGTGCCATCAGTGAGAATGGGGGCCTAGGGACCCAGTACTTC.